The 32 T cell receptor beta chains in this list originate from one sample, sequenced in a study of T-cell reconstitution after alpha-beta-depleted transplantation in children. Molecular barcoding with unique molecular identifiers was used for the TCRbeta library. TCRdb fed the PCR reads into MiXCR, producing one record per CDR3 protein. The top ten hold around 2% of the sample, which has fewer than 700,000 distinct CDR3 sequences, 10% to 15% seen once. Sequenced material: PBMCs, mostly from graft donor cells, taken 360 days after TCRalphabeta/CD19-depleted stem cell transplant. These TCRs come from a male patient younger than 18 who had a stem cell transplant for acute myeloid leukemia, so the T cells may come from the graft donor.

This clonotype appeared a few times. The CDR3 bases are TGTGCCAGCAGTCCCCGGCTGAAAGCGACCTACAATGAGCAGTTCTTC. It is translated as CASSPRLKATYNEQFF. The chain couples TRBV12-3 or TRBV12-4 to TRBJ2-1; no reliable D call. The length of the CDR3 is 16 residues. V gave up 5 bases and J gave up 2 bases, with 16 bases separating them.

The CDR3 is CASSPAKGNQPQHF. The CDR3 DNA follows: TGTGCCAGCTCACCTGCGAAGGGGAATCAGCCCCAGCATTTT. The chain uses TRBV18 and TRBJ1-5; possible D gene TRBD1, 5 bases. The germline CDR1 and CDR2 sequences are KGHSH and LQKENI. The V gene lost 3 bases and the J gene lost 4 bases, with 10 bases spanning the gap. The CDR3 is 14 amino acids.

This clonotype was seen only a few times. This rearrangement joins TRBV5-1 to TRBJ2-7; 11 bases map to TRBD2. V was pared by 1 base and J by 6 bases, with 9 bases of the junction left unmatched. CDR3 length equals 16 residues. Germline lookup yields CDR1 SGHRS and CDR2 YFSETQ. DNA of the CDR3: TGCGCCAGCAGCTTGATCGCAGGACTAGCGGGCGCCGAGCAGTACTTC. This encodes CASSLIAGLAGAEQYF.

The chain employs TRBV6-1 and TRBJ2-1; TRBD2 matches 15 bases. With V trimmed by 5 bases and J by 9 bases, 11 bases remained unmatched. Germline V gene data show CDR1 as MNHNS and CDR2 as SASEGT. The CDR3 sequence is 17 residues long. CDR3 nucleotide sequence: TGTGCCAGCAGTCCTGGACTAGCGGGAGGGCCGTGGGTTGAGCAGTTCTTC. Translating it yields CASSPGLAGGPWVEQFF.

CDR3 sequence: CSALTGGENTEQFF. CDR3 coding DNA: TGCAGTGCTCTAACAGGGGGAGAGAATACTGAGCAGTTCTTC. The genes are TRBV20-1 and TRBJ2-1, with TRBD1 identical over 8 bases. Germline CDR1 and CDR2: DFQATT and SNEGSKA (reference sequence). With V trimmed by 5 bases and J by 9 bases, 12 bases remained unmatched. The CDR3 totals 14 residues.

This rearrangement joins TRBV6-1 to TRBJ2-2, with TRBD1 matching 7 bases. The CDR3 contains 16 residues. Losses at the gene ends were 5 bases for V and 0 bases for J; bases not matched to a gene: 6. The germline V gene has CDR1 MNHNS and CDR2 SASEGT. CDR3 protein: CASSRTQGANTGELFF. CDR3 DNA sequence: TGTGCCAGCAGTCGAACTCAGGGGGCGAACACCGGGGAGCTGTTTTTT.

Many counts were recorded for this clonotype. The chain links TRBV12-3 or TRBV12-4 to TRBJ2-7; 10 bases are shared with TRBD2. Losses at the gene ends were 1 base for V and 9 bases for J; bases not matched to a gene: 9. This CDR3 contains 15 residues. The CDR3 DNA sequence: TGTGCCAGCAGTTTAGGGCTAGCGGGAGTGCTGGTGCAGTACTTC. It encodes CASSLGLAGVLVQYF.

The chain links TRBV29-1 to TRBJ2-1, with a tentative D call TRBD2 (5 bases). The CDR3 is 13 residues long. CDR1 and CDR2 (germline): SQVTM, ANQGSEA. V was clipped by 4 bases and J by 7 bases, with 14 bases between them. The DNA of the CDR3 is TGCAGCGTTGTACGCGGAGGCCCGAATGAGCAGTTCTTC. Translating it yields CSVVRGGPNEQFF.

The chain employs TRBV15 and TRBJ2-6; tentatively, D is TRBD1 (5 bases). Per the germline V gene, CDR1 is LNHNV and CDR2 is YYDKDF (reference sequence). The CDR3 has 19 residues. Deletions cut 0 bases from V and 4 bases from J, with 19 bases between. The chain's CDR3 is CATSREATARTEGANVLTF. DNA of the CDR3: TGTGCCACCAGCAGAGAGGCGACAGCAAGGACGGAAGGGGCCAACGTCCTGACTTTC.

This clonotype was seen at least ten times. In DNA, the CDR3 is TGTGCCAGCAGCCCATCTCTTTCAGGTTACAATGAGCAGTTCTTC. As protein: CASSPSLSGYNEQFF. This chain links TRBV28 with TRBJ2-1; no definite D call. Germline lookup yields CDR1 MDHEN and CDR2 SYDVKM. Trimming took off 6 bases at V and 4 bases at J, with 16 bases between the two ends. CDR3 length: 15 residues.

The gene calls are TRBV3-1 and TRBJ2-7; 11 positions match TRBD2. The V gene end was trimmed by 4 bases and the J gene end by 4 bases; junction bases not matched to a gene: 6. Germline V gene sequence: CDR1 LGHDT, CDR2 YNNKEL (reference sequence). This CDR3 is 15 amino acids long. The CDR3 protein is CASSLTSGDSYEQYF. In DNA, the CDR3 is TGTGCCAGCAGCCTGACTAGCGGGGACTCATACGAGCAGTACTTC.

The chain couples TRBV6-1 to TRBJ2-7, with 7 bases that match TRBD1. This CDR3 has 14 residues. V lost 5 bases and J lost 3; bases outside the gene matches: 7. Germline V CDR1 and CDR2: MNHNS, SASEGT. Written as DNA, the CDR3 is TGTGCCAGCAGTCCCGGCGACAGGGACTACGAGCAGTACTTC. The encoded protein is CASSPGDRDYEQYF.

This clonotype has at least ten counts. This chain joins TRBV27 and TRBJ1-1, with D uncertain. CDR1 and CDR2 (germline): MNHEY, SMNVEV (reference sequence). Trimming cost V 0 bases and J 7 bases, with 9 bases left between them. The CDR3 spans 13 residues. CDR3 amino acids: CASSLSGVGEAFF. Written as DNA, the CDR3 is TGTGCCAGCAGTTTATCCGGGGTTGGTGAAGCTTTCTTT.

The chain couples TRBV20-1 to TRBJ2-1; a weak D match, TRBD2 (6 bases). V gave up 0 bases and J gave up 4 bases, with 19 bases separating them. There are 17 residues in the CDR3. Per germline, CDR1 DFQATT and CDR2 SNEGSKA (reference sequence). The CDR3 DNA is TGCAGTGCTAGAGATCCGGGGAGTGGCGGGGTATACAATGAGCAGTTCTTC. Its protein is CSARDPGSGGVYNEQFF.

This chain connects TRBV19 to TRBJ2-2; D is perhaps TRBD1 (6 bases). The CDR3 spans 13 residues. The germline gives CDR1 LNHDA, CDR2 SQIVND (reference sequence). V was clipped by 7 bases and J by 6 bases, with 12 bases between them. The chain's CDR3 is CASTSQGAGELFF. The CDR3 DNA follows: TGTGCCAGTACTTCACAGGGCGCCGGGGAGCTGTTTTTT.

The chain joins TRBV6-1 to TRBJ2-2, with TRBD2 matching over 11 bases. The length of the CDR3 is 15 residues. V shed 11 bases, J shed 4 bases, and the junction held 9 bases outside the gene matches. Germline lookup yields CDR1 MNHNS and CDR2 SASEGT. The CDR3 loop reads CACKLAGAGTGELFF. The CDR3, as DNA: TGTGCCTGCAAACTAGCGGGAGCTGGCACCGGGGAGCTGTTTTTT.

This clonotype has more than one count but fewer than ten. The V gene is TRBV15, the J gene TRBJ2-1; 14 bases map to TRBD2. The germline V gene encodes CDR1 LNHNV and CDR2 YYDKDF (reference sequence). This CDR3 is 21 amino acids long. V was pared by 0 bases and J by 5 bases, with 15 bases of the junction left unmatched. The CDR3 DNA reads TGTGCCACCAGCAGAGATCGTAGGACTAGCGGGAGGACCCGGAGAAACAATGAGCAGTTCTTC. This gives the protein CATSRDRRTSGRTRRNNEQFF. Together with reference TRBV15 and TRBJ2-1, the CDR3 gives the full variable domain: DAMVIQNPRYQVTQFGKPVTLSCSQTLNHNVMYWYQQKSSQAPKLLFHYYDKDFNNEADTPDNFQSRRPNTSFCFLDIRSPGLGDTAMYLCATSRDRRTSGRTRRNNEQFFGPGTRLTVL.

This clonotype was seen more than once but under ten times. The genes are TRBV6-2 or TRBV6-3 and TRBJ2-1; 9 nucleotides line up with TRBD2. This CDR3 region has 16 residues. With 3 bases clipped from V and 7 bases from J, the junction kept 10 bases outside the gene matches. Germline values: CDR1 MNHEY, CDR2 SVGEGT. The CDR3 region has the DNA TGTGCCAGCAGTTATAACCTACTAGCGGGCCTTAATGAGCAGTTCTTC. It codes for CASSYNLLAGLNEQFF.

This clonotype was detected a few times. This chain connects TRBV28 to TRBJ2-7; no clear D. CDR3 size: 14 residues. Germline-derived CDR1 and CDR2 are MDHEN and SYDVKM. Trimming pared 2 bases from V and 2 bases from J, leaving 10 bases between. CDR3 amino acids: CASSLHRPTYEQYF. Here the CDR3 DNA reads TGTGCCAGCAGTTTACATAGACCCACCTACGAGCAGTACTTC.

This clonotype was seen repeatedly, ten times or more. V usage is TRBV20-1 and J usage is TRBJ2-7; D is possibly TRBD2 (7 bases). CDR1 and CDR2 (germline): DFQATT, SNEGSKA (reference sequence). The CDR3 is 14 residues long. V was clipped by 3 bases and J by 4 bases, with 16 bases between them. The CDR3 DNA sequence: TGCAGTGCTAGGGGGGGGGCAGGGAGGTACGAGCAGTACTTC. As protein: CSARGGAGRYEQYF.

There are many counts of this clonotype. The chain joins TRBV29-1 to TRBJ2-2; the match to TRBD1 covers 7 bases. Germline V gene sequence: CDR1 SQVTM, CDR2 ANQGSEA. J was trimmed by 0 bases and V by 7 bases; bases with no gene match: 5. The CDR3 is 14 amino acids. The CDR3 DNA reads as TGCAGCGGCGGACAGGAGGCGAACACCGGGGAGCTGTTTTTT. It yields the protein CSGGQEANTGELFF.

The J gene is TRBJ2-3, the V gene TRBV5-1; no reliable D call. V shed 4 bases and J shed 6 bases, with 15 bases lying between them. Germline assignment: CDR1 SGHRS and CDR2 YFSETQ. This CDR3 is 14 amino acids long. The CDR3 DNA is TGCGCCAGCAGCCCCAGACCCTCGAAGGATACGCAGTATTTT. It translates to CASSPRPSKDTQYF.

The V gene is TRBV2, the J gene TRBJ2-3, with TRBD2 identical over 11 bases. The CDR3 covers 15 residues. Trimming removed 11 bases from V and 8 bases from J; junction bases left unmatched: 15. Germline-derived CDR1 and CDR2 are SNHLY and FYNNEI. CDR3 region: CAFCPPGLAEGTQYF. CDR3 bases: TGTGCCTTCTGTCCGCCGGGACTAGCGGAAGGTACGCAGTATTTT. Full variable domain (missing parts from reference TRBV2 and TRBJ2-3): EPEVTQTPSHQVTQMGQEVILRCVPISNHLYFYWYRQILGQKVEFLVSFYNNEISEKSEIFDDQFSVERPDGSNFTLKIRSTKLEDSAMYFCAFCPPGLAEGTQYFGPGTRLTVL.

This clonotype was observed a few times. The rearrangement joins TRBV20-1 to TRBJ2-7, with 9 positions matching TRBD2. Losses at the gene ends were 0 bases for V and 1 base for J; bases not matched to a gene: 4. Germline values: CDR1 DFQATT, CDR2 SNEGSKA (reference sequence). The CDR3 length is 15 residues. The CDR3 protein is CSARDMGLASYEQYF. CDR3 nucleotides: TGCAGTGCTAGAGATATGGGACTAGCATCCTACGAGCAGTACTTC.

This clonotype was observed many times. The V call is TRBV28, the J call TRBJ1-2; TRBD1 might be the D (6 bases). Germline assignment: CDR1 MDHEN and CDR2 SYDVKM. This CDR3 is built from 14 residues. Trimming pared 5 bases from V and 4 bases from J, leaving 14 bases between. The CDR3 sequence: CASSQGGTSYGYTF. The CDR3 region has the DNA TGTGCCAGCAGTCAAGGGGGGACCAGCTATGGCTACACCTTC.

The chain links TRBV20-1 to TRBJ2-2, with D tentatively TRBD2 (6 bases). Germline-derived CDR1 and CDR2 are DFQATT and SNEGSKA (reference sequence). Trimming pared 0 bases from V and 5 bases from J, leaving 10 bases between. There are 14 residues in the CDR3. The CDR3 DNA follows: TGCAGTGCTAGAGAGTCCCGGGGGACCGGGGAGCTGTTTTTT. Translation: CSARESRGTGELFF.

This clonotype has a handful of counts. The chain employs TRBV29-1 and TRBJ2-2; TRBD2 matches 7 bases. There are 16 residues in the CDR3. From germline, CDR1 is SQVTM and CDR2 ANQGSEA. After removal of 8 bases from V and 0 bases from J, the junction contained 12 bases not matched to a gene. The CDR3 sequence: CSTTGPSGANTGELFF. For the CDR3, the DNA is TGCAGCACGACCGGCCCTAGCGGCGCGAACACCGGGGAGCTGTTTTTT.

This clonotype was seen a handful of times. This chain connects TRBV4-1 to TRBJ2-1; D is uncertain. The CDR3 has 15 residues. Trimming removed 1 base from V and 7 bases from J, with 14 bases in between. The V gene's germline CDR1 is MGHRA and CDR2 YSYEKL. Written as DNA, the CDR3 is TGCGCCAGCAGCCAAGGTTTAGGAACAAGGAATGAGCAGTTCTTC. Its protein product is CASSQGLGTRNEQFF.

The gene calls are TRBV15 and TRBJ1-1; 8 bases map to TRBD1. V lost 5 bases, J lost 3 bases, and 5 bases stayed unmatched. Looked up from germline, CDR1 is LNHNV and CDR2 is YYDKDF (reference sequence). This CDR3 spans 14 amino acids. In DNA form, the CDR3 reads TGTGCCACCAGCGCCGGGACAGGTTACACTGAAGCTTTCTTT. Amino acid sequence: CATSAGTGYTEAFF.

This clonotype was detected ten times or more. CDR3 in amino acids: CSSLQETQYF. Written as DNA, the CDR3 is TGCAGCTCCTTGCAAGAGACCCAGTACTTC. V usage is TRBV29-1 and J usage is TRBJ2-5, with D hard to call. The germline V gene has CDR1 SQVTM and CDR2 ANQGSEA. V gave up 8 bases and J gave up 2 bases, with 6 bases separating them. This CDR3 has 10 amino acids.

In regard to this clonotype: Relative to the germline gene, one junction end is altered; a read error may explain this. V gene TRBV29-1 combines with J gene TRBJ2-5; unclear D gene. The CDR3 covers 8 residues. CDR1 is SQVTM and CDR2 is ANQGSEA in the germline V gene. CDR3 nucleotide sequence: TGCAGCGTTGAAGTGATGGTGTTC. It codes for CSVEVMVF.

The gene calls are TRBV27 and TRBJ2-7; D unresolved. Germline CDR1 is MNHEY and CDR2 is SMNVEV (reference sequence). V lost 4 bases and J 5 bases, leaving 9 bases between the germline ends. This CDR3 contains 12 residues. This CDR3 reads CASSSEDHEQYF. CDR3 bases: TGTGCCAGCAGTTCCGAGGACCACGAGCAGTACTTC.